This T cell receptor beta chain was documented in a study of blood T cell repertoires in COVID-19. Study overall: T cells, B-cell-depleted T cells, or PBMCs provided the cDNA or gDNA that served as material.

Authors' analysis steps: Amplification with reference gene primers provided the estimates of nucleated cell counts. Sequencing was performed with immunoSEQ multiplex PCR; in TCRdb, only in-frame clones are kept and a portion is missing. V, J and clone size are those of that table, while D and trimming were read from the DNA. Here the sample spans 250,000 or so clones, around 88% being singletons. The material sequenced was peripheral blood. The clonotype was recovered from a man of 80 years or more with acute or convalescent COVID-19.

The CDR3 coding sequence is TGTGCCAGCAGCCAAGACGTGGGGCAATCGAATCAGCCCCAGCATTTT. Translated: CASSQDVGQSNQPQHF. The rearrangement joins TRBV4-2 to TRBJ1-5; D possibly corresponds to TRBD1 (5 bases). Trimming removed 0 bases from V and 4 bases from J, with 13 bases in between. Germline V gene sequence: CDR1 LGHNA, CDR2 YNFKEQ. The CDR3 is 16 amino acids.